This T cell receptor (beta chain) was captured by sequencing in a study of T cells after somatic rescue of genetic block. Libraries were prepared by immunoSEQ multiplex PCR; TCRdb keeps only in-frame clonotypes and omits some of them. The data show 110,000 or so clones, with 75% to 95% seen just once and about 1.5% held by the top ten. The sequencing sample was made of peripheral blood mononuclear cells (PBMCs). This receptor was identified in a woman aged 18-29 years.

This CDR3 reads CASSLSPTSGNYEQYF. The CDR3 coding sequence is TGTGCCAGCAGCTTATCCCCGACTAGCGGCAACTACGAGCAGTACTTC. V usage is TRBV11-1 and J usage is TRBJ2-5; 9 bases agree with TRBD2. The end of the DNA aligns better with TRBJ2-7, so the J call may be wrong. Germline CDR1 SGHAT, CDR2 FQDESV (reference sequence). CDR3 size: 16 residues.